Listed here is a single TCR beta chain. The antigen is unknown. The naive CD8 population came from CD45RO-negative cells selected for CCR7, without terminally differentiated effector memory CD45RA+ cells. Genomic DNA from each subset was divided evenly over several immunoSEQ plates. Profiled with immunoSEQ multiplex PCR; TCRdb holds only in-frame clones, not every one. The table has about 2.1 million clones, about 92% seen once; the top ten hold about 1.5%. This entry is derived from a study of shared clonotypes between healthy human individuals. Across the whole study: Three CD4 naive, three CD4 memory, two CD8 naive and one CD8 memory plate were used per donor. General study findings and limits: Rarefaction demonstrated incomplete sorted-subset sequencing despite large depth. The genetic and exposure-history diversity represented was limited by few donors.

Germline CDR1 is DFQATT and CDR2 is SNEGSKA (reference sequence). This CDR3 contains 11 residues. Between the trimmed V and J ends, which lost 1 base and 7 bases, there was a span of 8 bases. The chain couples TRBV20-1 to TRBJ2-7; D unclear. The sequence came from a man younger than 35 in good health. Some clones in this sample may be carry-over from other donors' samples. The specimen sequenced was naive CD8+ T cells from PBMCs. As DNA, the CDR3 is TGCAGTGCTAGAGGCGGCAGGGAGCAGTACTTC. Translating it yields CSARGGREQYF.